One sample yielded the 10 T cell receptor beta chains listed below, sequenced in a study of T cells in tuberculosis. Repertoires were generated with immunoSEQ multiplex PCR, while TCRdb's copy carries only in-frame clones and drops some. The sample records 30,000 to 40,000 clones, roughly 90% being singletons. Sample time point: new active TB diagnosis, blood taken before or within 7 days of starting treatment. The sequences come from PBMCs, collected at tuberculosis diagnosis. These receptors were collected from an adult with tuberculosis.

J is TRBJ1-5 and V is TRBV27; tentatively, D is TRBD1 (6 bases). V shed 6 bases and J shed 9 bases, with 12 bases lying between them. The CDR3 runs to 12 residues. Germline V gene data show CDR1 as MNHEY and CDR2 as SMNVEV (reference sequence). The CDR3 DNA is TGTGCCAGCAGACAGGGCGCTGGGCCCCAGCATTTT. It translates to CASRQGAGPQHF.

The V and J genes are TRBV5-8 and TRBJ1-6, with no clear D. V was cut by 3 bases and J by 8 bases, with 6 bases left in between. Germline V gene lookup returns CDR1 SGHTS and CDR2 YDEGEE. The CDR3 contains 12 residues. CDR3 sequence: CASSSGYSPLHF. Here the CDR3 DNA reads TGTGCCAGCAGCTCCGGGTATTCACCCCTCCACTTT.

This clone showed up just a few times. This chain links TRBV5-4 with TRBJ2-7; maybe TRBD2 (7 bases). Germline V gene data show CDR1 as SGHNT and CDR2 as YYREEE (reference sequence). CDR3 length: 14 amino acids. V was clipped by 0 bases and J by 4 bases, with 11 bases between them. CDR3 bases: TGTGCCAGCAGCTTGGCGGGGGGCAGGTACGAGCAGTACTTC. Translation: CASSLAGGRYEQYF.

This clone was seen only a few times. The CDR3 DNA is TGTGCCACCAGCAGTCTCAATTCACCCCTCCACTTT. It specifies CATSSLNSPLHF. This chain joins TRBV15 and TRBJ1-6; no definite D call. CDR1 and CDR2 from the germline V gene are LNHNV and YYDKDF (reference sequence). The CDR3 length is 12 residues. The ends were cut back, 3 bases at V and 7 bases at J, with 4 bases in the middle.

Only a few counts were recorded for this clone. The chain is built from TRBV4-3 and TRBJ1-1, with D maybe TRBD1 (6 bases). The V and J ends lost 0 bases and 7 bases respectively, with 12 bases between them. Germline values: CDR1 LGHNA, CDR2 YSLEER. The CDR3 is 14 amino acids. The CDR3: CASSQEWGPHEAFF. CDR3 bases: TGCGCCAGCAGCCAAGAATGGGGGCCCCATGAAGCTTTCTTT.

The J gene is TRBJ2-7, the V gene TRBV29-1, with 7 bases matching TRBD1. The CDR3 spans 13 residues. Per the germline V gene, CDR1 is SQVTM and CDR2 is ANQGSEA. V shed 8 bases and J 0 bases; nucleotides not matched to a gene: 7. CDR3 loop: CSFGTDRSYEQYF. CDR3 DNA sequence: TGCAGCTTCGGGACAGACCGCTCCTACGAGCAGTACTTC.

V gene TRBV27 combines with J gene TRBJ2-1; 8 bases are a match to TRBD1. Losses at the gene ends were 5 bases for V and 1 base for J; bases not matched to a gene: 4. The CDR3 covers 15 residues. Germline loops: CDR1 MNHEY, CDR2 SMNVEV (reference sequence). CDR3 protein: CASSLDRASYNEQFF. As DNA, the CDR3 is TGTGCCAGCAGTCTGGACAGGGCTTCCTACAATGAGCAGTTCTTC.

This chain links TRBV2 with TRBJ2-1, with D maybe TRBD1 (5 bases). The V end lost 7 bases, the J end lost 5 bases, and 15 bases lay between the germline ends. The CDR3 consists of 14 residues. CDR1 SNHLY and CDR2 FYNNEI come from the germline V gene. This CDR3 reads CASKNRQNNNEQFF. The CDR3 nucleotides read TGTGCCAGCAAGAACAGACAGAATAACAATGAGCAGTTCTTC.

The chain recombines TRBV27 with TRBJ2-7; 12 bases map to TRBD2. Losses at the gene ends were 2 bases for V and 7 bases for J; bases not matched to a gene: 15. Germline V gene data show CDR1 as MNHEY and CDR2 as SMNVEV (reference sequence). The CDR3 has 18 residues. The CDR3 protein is CASSLRTASGGALWEQYF. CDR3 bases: TGTGCCAGCAGTTTACGGACCGCTAGCGGGGGGGCCTTATGGGAGCAGTACTTC.

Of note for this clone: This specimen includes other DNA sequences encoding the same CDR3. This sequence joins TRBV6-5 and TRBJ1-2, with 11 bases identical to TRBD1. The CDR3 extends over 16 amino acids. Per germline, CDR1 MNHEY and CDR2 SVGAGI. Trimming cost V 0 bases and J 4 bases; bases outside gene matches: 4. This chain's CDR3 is CASSYSRTGGGYGYTF. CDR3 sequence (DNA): TGTGCCAGCAGTTACTCGAGGACAGGGGGCGGCTATGGCTACACCTTC.